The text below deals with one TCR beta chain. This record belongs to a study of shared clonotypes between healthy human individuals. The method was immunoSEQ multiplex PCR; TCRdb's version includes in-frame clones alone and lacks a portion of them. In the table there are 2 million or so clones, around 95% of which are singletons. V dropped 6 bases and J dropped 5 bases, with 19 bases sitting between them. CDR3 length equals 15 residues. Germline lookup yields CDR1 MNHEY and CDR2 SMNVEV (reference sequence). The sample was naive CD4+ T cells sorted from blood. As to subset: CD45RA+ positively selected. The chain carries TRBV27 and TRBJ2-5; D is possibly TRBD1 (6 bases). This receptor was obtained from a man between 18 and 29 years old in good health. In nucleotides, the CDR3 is TGTGCCAGCAGCCGGGCAGGGGCCTCCTTTGAGACCCAGTACTTC. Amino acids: CASSRAGASFETQYF.